The 23 T cell receptor beta chains listed next were all sequenced from one sample in a study of technical replicates of blood from several donors. Clones were read by immunoSEQ multiplex PCR, and TCRdb kept only the in-frame ones, dropping some. The sample has 90,000 to 100,000 clones, approximately 95% seen once. The sample taken for sequencing was T cells isolated from PBMCs. The receptors come from a human donor in good health.

About this clone: One end of the junction varies from germline; a read error may be responsible. The chain is built from TRBV14 and TRBJ2-2, with TRBD1 identical over 9 bases. Germline V gene data show CDR1 as SGHDN and CDR2 as FVKESK. The CDR3 runs to 18 residues. DNA for the CDR3: TGTGCCAGCAGCCAAGATGGGGGACAGGGTTTGGACACCGGGGAGCTGCTTTTT. This sequence encodes CASSQDGGQGLDTGELLF.

V and J are TRBV27 and TRBJ2-1, with D possibly matching TRBD2 (5 bases). CDR3 length equals 17 residues. The germline CDR1 and CDR2 sequences are MNHEY and SMNVEV (reference sequence). V was cut by 2 bases and J by 3 bases, with 17 bases left in between. CDR3 sequence: CASSLISMGSDYNEQFF. The CDR3 DNA follows: TGTGCCAGCAGTTTAATCAGTATGGGGAGTGACTACAATGAGCAGTTCTTC.

The gene calls are TRBV28 and TRBJ2-2; D ambiguous. The germline V gene has CDR1 MDHEN and CDR2 SYDVKM. Trimming cost V 6 bases and J 4 bases, with 6 bases left between them. The CDR3 has 12 residues. Here the CDR3 reads CASSTSTGELFF. Written as DNA, the CDR3 is TGTGCCAGCAGCACCAGCACCGGGGAGCTGTTTTTT.

J is TRBJ2-2 and V is TRBV7-3; no clear D. V shed 5 bases and J shed 5 bases, with 9 bases lying between them. The CDR3 is 13 amino acids. Germline CDR1 SGHTA, CDR2 FQGTGA. CDR3 nucleotide sequence: TGTGCCAGCAGCCAAATAACTACCGGGGAGCTGTTTTTT. This encodes CASSQITTGELFF.

The CDR3 protein is CASKTGLDEQFF. CDR3 nucleotides: TGTGCCAGCAAGACAGGTCTCGATGAGCAGTTCTTC. This chain uses TRBV27 with TRBJ2-1; a possible D gene is TRBD1 (6 bases). The CDR3 consists of 12 residues. The germline CDR1 and CDR2 sequences are MNHEY and SMNVEV (reference sequence). Trimming pared 7 bases from V and 8 bases from J, leaving 12 bases between.

V is TRBV18 and J is TRBJ1-5; 7 nucleotides match TRBD1. Trimming took 2 bases from V and 7 from J; bases not matched to a gene: 5. The CDR3 has 14 amino acids. Germline V lookup: CDR1 KGHSH, CDR2 LQKENI. In DNA, the CDR3 is TGTGCCAGCTCACCAGGACCGGGACAGCAGCCCCAGCATTTT. This encodes CASSPGPGQQPQHF.

This chain uses TRBV10-1 with TRBJ1-3, with D perhaps matching TRBD1 (5 bases). V was cut by 5 bases and J by 0 bases, with 14 bases left in between. This CDR3 has 16 residues. Germline V gene sequence: CDR1 WNHNN, CDR2 SYGVQD (reference sequence). This CDR3 reads CASSPGGTSSGNTIYF. For the CDR3, the DNA is TGCGCCAGCAGTCCCGGTGGGACTAGCTCTGGAAACACCATATATTTT.

This clone has a single count. This sequence joins TRBV6-5 and TRBJ1-1; 7 positions agree with TRBD1. The V and J ends lost 11 bases and 5 bases, in that order; junction bases with no gene match: 11. Germline values: CDR1 MNHEY, CDR2 SVGAGI. CDR3 length: 13 amino acids. The chain's CDR3 is CASSGTENTEAFF. The CDR3 bases are TGTGCCTCCTCCGGGACAGAAAATACTGAAGCTTTCTTT.

The chain uses TRBV11-3 and TRBJ2-7; 8 bases match TRBD2. This CDR3 spans 14 amino acids. CDR1 and CDR2 (germline): SGHNT, YENEEA. V lost 0 bases to trimming and J lost 6 bases; unmatched junction nucleotides: 4. The CDR3 DNA follows: TGTGCCAGCAGCTTAGAAGCGGGAGTAAGCGAGCAGTACTTC. The encoded protein is CASSLEAGVSEQYF.

This sequence joins TRBV2 and TRBJ2-5, with D perhaps TRBD1 or TRBD2 (5 bases each). The length of the CDR3 is 12 residues. Trimming removed 7 bases from V and 4 bases from J, with 10 bases in between. CDR1 and CDR2 (germline): SNHLY, FYNNEI. The DNA for the CDR3 is TGTGCCAGCACTGAGGGGCGAGAGACCCAGTACTTC. The encoded protein is CASTEGRETQYF.

V and J are TRBV7-3 and TRBJ2-7, with 8 positions matching TRBD1. Germline values: CDR1 SGHTA, CDR2 FQGTGA. This CDR3 region has 14 residues. The trim removed 4 bases at V and 2 bases at J, leaving 4 bases unmatched. The CDR3 sequence: CASSSRTGPYEQYF. The CDR3 DNA is TGTGCCAGCAGCTCTAGGACAGGGCCCTACGAGCAGTACTTC.

V is TRBV19 and J is TRBJ1-5, with 8 bases lining up with TRBD1. Trimming at V came to 7 bases and at J to 0 bases, leaving 5 bases not matched to a gene. CDR1 and CDR2 (germline): LNHDA, SQIVND (reference sequence). The CDR3 loop spans 15 amino acids. CDR3 coding DNA: TGTGCCAGTACCGGACAGGGTTATAGCAATCAGCCCCAGCATTTT. Amino acids: CASTGQGYSNQPQHF.

The chain has TRBV27 and TRBJ2-1; a possible D gene is TRBD2 (6 bases). This CDR3 spans 14 amino acids. Trimming took off 5 bases at V and 6 bases at J, with 14 bases between the two ends. The V gene's germline CDR1 is MNHEY and CDR2 SMNVEV (reference sequence). The CDR3 reads CASSIRDFTNEQFF. The CDR3 nucleotides read TGTGCCAGCAGTATCCGGGACTTTACCAATGAGCAGTTCTTC.

The rearrangement joins TRBV16 to TRBJ2-7; TRBD1 agrees at 8 bases. The CDR3 length is 14 residues. The junction had 4 bases not matched to a gene; V was cut back by 0 bases and J by 6 bases. The germline V gene has CDR1 KGHSY and CDR2 FQNENV. The CDR3: CASSQSDRVLEQYF. CDR3 DNA: TGTGCCAGCAGCCAATCGGACAGGGTTCTCGAGCAGTACTTC.

The rearrangement uses TRBV15 and TRBJ1-1; D uncertain. The CDR3 runs 13 residues. Germline CDR1 is LNHNV and CDR2 is YYDKDF (reference sequence). The V gene lost 1 base and the J gene lost 6 bases, with 9 bases spanning the gap. DNA of the CDR3: TGTGCCACCAGCAGAGTGTCGGGGTCTGAAGCTTTCTTT. It yields the protein CATSRVSGSEAFF.

V is TRBV5-1 and J is TRBJ2-1; possibly TRBD1 for D (5 bases). This CDR3 has 16 amino acids. Germline V CDR1 and CDR2: SGHRS, YFSETQ. The V and J ends lost 0 bases and 0 bases respectively, with 10 bases between them. The CDR3, as DNA: TGCGCCAGCAGCTTGGCAGATCAGGGCTCCTACAATGAGCAGTTCTTC. Translating gives CASSLADQGSYNEQFF. The entire variable domain, with the rest obtained from reference TRBV5-1 and TRBJ2-1, is as follows: KAGVTQTPRYLIKTRGQQVTLSCSPISGHRSVSWYQQTPGQGLQFLFEYFSETQRNKGNFPGRFSGRQFSNSRSEMNVSTLELGDSALYLCASSLADQGSYNEQFFGPGTRLTVL.

The V call is TRBV6-1, the J call TRBJ1-6, with D hard to call. Trimming removed 2 bases from V and 5 bases from J, with 7 bases in between. Germline V lookup: CDR1 MNHNS, CDR2 SASEGT. CDR3 length: 14 residues. DNA for the CDR3: TGTGCCAGCAGTGAATTAGAGGATAATTCACCCCTCCACTTT. Encoded protein: CASSELEDNSPLHF.

This clone was counted once. This sequence joins TRBV6-6 and TRBJ2-7; perhaps TRBD2 as D (5 bases). V gave up 2 bases and J gave up 0 bases, with 8 bases separating them. Germline V gene data show CDR1 as MNHNY and CDR2 as SVGAGI (reference sequence). The CDR3 is 14 amino acids. The CDR3 reads CASSYGSGSYEQYF. CDR3 coding DNA: TGTGCCAGCAGTTACGGAAGCGGCTCCTACGAGCAGTACTTC.

This clone appeared a single time. J is TRBJ2-3 and V is TRBV4-3; TRBD2 matches at 14 bases. The CDR3 sequence is 17 residues long. Germline-derived CDR1 and CDR2 are LGHNA and YSLEER. V dropped 4 bases and J dropped 6; count of bases not matched to a gene: 9. The CDR3 loop is CASSRLSGTSGSDTQYF. In DNA form, the CDR3 reads TGCGCCAGCAGCCGACTCTCCGGGACTAGCGGGAGCGATACGCAGTATTTT.

This rearrangement joins TRBV9 to TRBJ1-5; perhaps TRBD1 as D (5 bases). Germline-derived CDR1 and CDR2 are SGDLS and YYNGEE. There are 15 residues in the CDR3. Trimming pared 0 bases from V and 4 bases from J, leaving 11 bases between. The CDR3 bases are TGTGCCAGCAGCGTAGAGGAGACAGCGAATCAGCCCCAGCATTTT. Residues: CASSVEETANQPQHF.

The CDR3 DNA is TGTGCCAGCAGCGATAAGGGACAGTACTATGGCTACACCTTC. This codes for CASSDKGQYYGYTF. The V and J genes are TRBV2 and TRBJ1-2; 7 positions match TRBD1. The CDR3 covers 14 residues. Germline V gene lookup returns CDR1 SNHLY and CDR2 FYNNEI. The V segment lost 6 bases and the J segment 3 bases; nucleotides outside the gene matches: 7. The full variable domain, completed using reference TRBV2 and TRBJ1-2, is EPEVTQTPSHQVTQMGQEVILRCVPISNHLYFYWYRQILGQKVEFLVSFYNNEISEKSEIFDDQFSVERPDGSNFTLKIRSTKLEDSAMYFCASSDKGQYYGYTFGSGTRLTVV.

This clone appeared once. This sequence joins TRBV9 and TRBJ1-3; D gene unclear. Deletions cut 4 bases from V and 0 bases from J, with 14 bases between. This CDR3 is built from 16 residues. The germline V gene has CDR1 SGDLS and CDR2 YYNGEE. The CDR3 bases are TGTGCCAGCAGCTTCCCGGCGGGGTTCTCTGGAAACACCATATATTTT. Protein product: CASSFPAGFSGNTIYF.

The chain couples TRBV19 to TRBJ2-7, with 9 bases matching TRBD1. Germline V gene data show CDR1 as LNHDA and CDR2 as SQIVND (reference sequence). CDR3 length: 12 amino acids. V lost 8 bases and J lost 4; bases outside the gene matches: 3. CDR3 in amino acids: CASADRGYEQYF. The DNA of the CDR3 is TGTGCCAGTGCGGACAGGGGTTACGAGCAGTACTTC. The full variable domain, completed using reference TRBV19 and TRBJ2-7, is DGGITQSPKYLFRKEGQNVTLSCEQNLNHDAMYWYRQDPGQGLRLIYYSQIVNDFQKGDIAEGYSVSREKKESFPLTVTSAQKNPTAFYLCASADRGYEQYFGPGTRLTVT.